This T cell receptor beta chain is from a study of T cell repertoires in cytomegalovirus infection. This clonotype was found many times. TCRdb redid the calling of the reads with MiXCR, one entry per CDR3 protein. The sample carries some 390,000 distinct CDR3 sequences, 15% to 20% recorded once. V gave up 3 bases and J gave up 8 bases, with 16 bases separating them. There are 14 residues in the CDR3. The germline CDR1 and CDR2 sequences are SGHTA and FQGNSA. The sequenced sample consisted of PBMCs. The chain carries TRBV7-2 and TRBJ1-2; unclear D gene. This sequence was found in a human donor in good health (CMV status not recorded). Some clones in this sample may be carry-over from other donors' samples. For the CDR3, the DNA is TGTGCCAGCAGCTTTGACCCTGGACCTCGAGGCTACACCTTC. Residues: CASSFDPGPRGYTF. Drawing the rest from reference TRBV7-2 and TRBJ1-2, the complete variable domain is GAGVSQSPSNKVTEKGKDVELRCDPISGHTALYWYRQSLGQGLEFLIYFQGNSAPDKSGLPSDRFSAERTGGSVSTLTIQRTQQEDSAVYLCASSFDPGPRGYTFGSGTRLTVV.